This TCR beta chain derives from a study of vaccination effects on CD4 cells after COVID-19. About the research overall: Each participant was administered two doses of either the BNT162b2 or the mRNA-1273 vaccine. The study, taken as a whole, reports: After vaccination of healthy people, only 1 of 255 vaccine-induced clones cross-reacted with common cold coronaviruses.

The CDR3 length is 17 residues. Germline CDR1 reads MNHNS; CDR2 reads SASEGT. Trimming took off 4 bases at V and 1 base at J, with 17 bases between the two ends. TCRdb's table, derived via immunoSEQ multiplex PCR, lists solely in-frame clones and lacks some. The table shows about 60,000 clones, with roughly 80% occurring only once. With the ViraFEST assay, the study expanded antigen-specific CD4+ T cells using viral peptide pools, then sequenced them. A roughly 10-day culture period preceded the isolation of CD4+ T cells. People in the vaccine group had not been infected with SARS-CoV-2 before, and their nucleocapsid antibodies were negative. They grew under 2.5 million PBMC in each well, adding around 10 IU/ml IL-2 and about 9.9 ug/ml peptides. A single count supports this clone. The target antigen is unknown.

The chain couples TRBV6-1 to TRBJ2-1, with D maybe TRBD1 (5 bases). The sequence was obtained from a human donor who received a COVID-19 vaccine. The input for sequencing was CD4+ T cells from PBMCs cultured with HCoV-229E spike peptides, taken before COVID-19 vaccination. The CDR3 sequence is CASSGGIAHGSYNEQFF. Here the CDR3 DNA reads TGTGCCAGCAGTGGGGGCATTGCCCATGGATCCTACAATGAGCAGTTCTTC.